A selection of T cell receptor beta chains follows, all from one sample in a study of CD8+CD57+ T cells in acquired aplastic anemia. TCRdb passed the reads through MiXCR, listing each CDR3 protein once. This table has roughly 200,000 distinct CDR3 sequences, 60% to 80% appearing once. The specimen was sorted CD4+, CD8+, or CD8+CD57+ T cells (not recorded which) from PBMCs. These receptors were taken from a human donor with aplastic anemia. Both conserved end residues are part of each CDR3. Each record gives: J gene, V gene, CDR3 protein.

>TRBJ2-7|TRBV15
CATSTSGYQGEQYF
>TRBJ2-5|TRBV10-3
CAIRSPTGAETQYF
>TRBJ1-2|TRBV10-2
CASSALRGDGYTF
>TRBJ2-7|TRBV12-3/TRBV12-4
CASSPTFDYYEQYF
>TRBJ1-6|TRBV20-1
CSARGPPGTDNSPLHF
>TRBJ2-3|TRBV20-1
CSAEASGSTDTQYF
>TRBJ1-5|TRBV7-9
CASSSTGSGNQPQHF
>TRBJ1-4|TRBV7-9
CASSLDPGQGNEKLSF
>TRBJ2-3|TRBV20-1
CSASPGLDTDTQYF
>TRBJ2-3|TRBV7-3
CASSATGMGTDTQYF
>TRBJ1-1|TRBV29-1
CSVAPTGTEAFF
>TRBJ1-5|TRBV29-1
CSVATGFSNQPQHF
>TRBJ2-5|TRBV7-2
CASSFRRLGIQETQYF
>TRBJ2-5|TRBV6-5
CASRPLAPGETQYF
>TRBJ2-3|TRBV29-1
CSVKVGTDTQYF
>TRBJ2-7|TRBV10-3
CAIRTTGGNYEQYF
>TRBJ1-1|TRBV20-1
CSARLPTETNTEAFF
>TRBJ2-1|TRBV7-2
CASSHGTPGPNEQFF
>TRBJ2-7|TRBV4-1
CASSQEGGSSYEQYF
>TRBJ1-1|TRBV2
CASSTGLGEAFF
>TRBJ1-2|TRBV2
CASRTAGRGYGYTF
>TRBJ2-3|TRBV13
CASGGSTDTQYF